The clone carrying this T cell receptor beta chain was picked up a small number of times. Antigen unknown. TCRdb itself ran the 5' RACE reads through MiXCR, one entry per CDR3 protein. In the table there are around 550,000 distinct CDR3 sequences, approximately 16% of which are singletons. This entry belongs to a study of identical twins. Study outcomes and limitations: Insertions ran lower in abundant cord blood beta clonotypes, though not in memory repertoires. There was more out-of-frame TCR alpha sharing in monozygotic twins than models estimated.

Per the germline V gene, CDR1 is SGHRS and CDR2 is YFSETQ. The V gene end was trimmed by 3 bases and the J gene end by 7 bases; junction bases not matched to a gene: 14. The CDR3 spans 17 residues. Everyone who donated was a healthy Caucasian. The same data also contributed to another study, on yellow fever vaccine responses in identical twins. As reported in that work: Twins' vaccine T cell responses reportedly seemed partly convergent and partly personalized.

The genes are TRBV5-1 and TRBJ2-1, with TRBD1 matching over 9 bases. This TCR was recovered from a woman aged 18-29 years in good health. Sequenced material: CD4+ T cells sorted from blood. The CDR3 here is CASSSALGTGSWNEQFF. CDR3 in DNA: TGCGCCAGCAGCTCTGCTCTCGGGACAGGGAGTTGGAATGAGCAGTTCTTC.